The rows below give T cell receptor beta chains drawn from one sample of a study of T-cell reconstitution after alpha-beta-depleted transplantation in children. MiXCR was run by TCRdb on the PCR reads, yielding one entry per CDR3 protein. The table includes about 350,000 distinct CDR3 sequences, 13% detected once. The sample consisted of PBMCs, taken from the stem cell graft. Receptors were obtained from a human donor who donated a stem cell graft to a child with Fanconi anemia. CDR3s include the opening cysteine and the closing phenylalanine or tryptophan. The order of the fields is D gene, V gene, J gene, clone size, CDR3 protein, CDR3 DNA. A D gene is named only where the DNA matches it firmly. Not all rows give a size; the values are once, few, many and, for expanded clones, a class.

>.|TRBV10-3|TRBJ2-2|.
CASTDTGTGALFF
TGTGCCTCAACAGATACAGGGACCGGGGCGCTGTTTTTT
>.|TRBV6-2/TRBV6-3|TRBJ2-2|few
CASRWSGGRELFF
TGTGCCAGCAGGTGGTCTGGGGGCCGGGAGCTGTTTTTT
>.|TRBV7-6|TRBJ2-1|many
CASSLAGLNEQFF
TGTGCCAGCAGCTTAGCCGGGCTGAATGAGCAGTTCTTC
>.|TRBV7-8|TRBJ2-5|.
CASSFDLQETQYF
TGTGCCAGCAGCTTTGATTTACAAGAGACCCAGTACTTC
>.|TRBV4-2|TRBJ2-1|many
CASSQGYAGYNEQFF
TGTGCCAGCAGCCAAGGCTATGCCGGTTACAATGAGCAGTTCTTC
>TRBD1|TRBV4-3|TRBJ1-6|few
CASSHLLDRSDSPLHF
TGCGCCAGCAGCCACCTACTGGACAGGTCGGATTCACCCCTCCACTTT
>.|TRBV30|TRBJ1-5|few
CAWSATGMGNQPQHF
TGTGCCTGGAGTGCCACAGGGATGGGCAATCAGCCCCAGCATTTT
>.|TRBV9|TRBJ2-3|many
CASSVTGVDTQYF
TGTGCCAGCAGCGTAACTGGGGTAGATACGCAGTATTTT
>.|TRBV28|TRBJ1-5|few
CASTPLGWGQPQHF
TGTGCCAGCACCCCACTAGGGTGGGGTCAGCCCCAGCATTTT
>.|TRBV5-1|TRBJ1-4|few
CASSFQDNEKLFF
TGCGCCAGCAGCTTCCAGGACAATGAAAAACTGTTTTTT
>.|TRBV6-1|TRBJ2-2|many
CASTRGVTGELFF
TGTGCCAGCACCAGGGGTGTCACCGGGGAGCTGTTTTTT
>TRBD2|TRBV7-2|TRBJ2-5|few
CASSRGLAGDQETQYF
TGTGCCAGCAGTCGGGGACTAGCGGGGGACCAAGAGACCCAGTACTTC
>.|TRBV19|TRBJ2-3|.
CASSVQGYLDTQYF
TGTGCCAGTAGTGTTCAGGGATACCTAGATACGCAGTATTTT
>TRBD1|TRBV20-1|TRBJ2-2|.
CSARDRRTGRTGELFF
TGCAGTGCTAGAGATCGCCGGACAGGAAGGACCGGGGAGCTGTTTTTT
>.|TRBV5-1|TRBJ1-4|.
CASSDEWTDQKLFF
TGCGCCAGCAGCGATGAATGGACAGACCAAAAACTGTTTTTT
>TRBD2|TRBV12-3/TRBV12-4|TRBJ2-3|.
CASHTAGDTDTQYF
TGTGCCAGTCATACGGCGGGGGACACAGATACGCAGTATTTT
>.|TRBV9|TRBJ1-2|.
CASSISDGTYGYTF
TGTGCCAGCAGCATTTCGGACGGTACCTATGGCTACACCTTC
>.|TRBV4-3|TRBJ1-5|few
CASSPGPTYQPQHF
TGCGCCAGCAGCCCGGGACCGACCTATCAGCCCCAGCATTTT
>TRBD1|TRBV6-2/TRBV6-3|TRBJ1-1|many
CASSTGTGLNTEAFF
TGTGCCAGCAGCACGGGGACAGGGTTGAACACTGAAGCTTTCTTT
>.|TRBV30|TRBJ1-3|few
CAWRLAAAGNTIYF
TGTGCCTGGAGACTAGCGGCCGCGGGAAACACCATATATTTT